This T cell receptor beta chain is from a study of human CD4 T cells and Enterobacteriaceae. Study-wide results and limits: Compared with S. aureus or M. tuberculosis, Enterobacteriaceae repertoires held fewer clonotypes.

This clone qualifies as medium-sized (0.01 to 0.1%). Proliferating activated T cells were sorted by FACS as CFSE-low CD25+ ICOS+ after about 6-7 days. Memory CD4+ T cells were CFSE-labeled and cultured 2:1 with antigen-pulsed autologous monocytes. All CD4+ cells other than CD45RA+CCR7+CD95- naive cells were sorted as memory, over 95% pure. Assay used: immunoSEQ multiplex PCR; TCRdb lists only in-frame clones, some missing. The table shows 500 to 800 clones, with about a third occurring only once. This CDR3 is built from 14 residues. Trimming removed 9 bases at V and 0 bases at J, with 11 bases between. Germline assignment: CDR1 MNHEY and CDR2 SMNVEV (reference sequence).

The TCR was taken from a human donor in good health. The chain joins TRBV27 to TRBJ1-4; maybe TRBD1 (5 bases). The sample consisted of bacteria-reactive CD4+ T cells grown in culture. Subset here: CFSE-low proliferating memory CD4 T cells sorted after in vitro stimulation with a heat-inactivated bacterium or M. tuberculosis lysate. The CDR3 DNA reads as TGTGCCAGTTCAGGGTTCGCAACTAATGAAAAACTGTTTTTT. The encoded protein is CASSGFATNEKLFF.